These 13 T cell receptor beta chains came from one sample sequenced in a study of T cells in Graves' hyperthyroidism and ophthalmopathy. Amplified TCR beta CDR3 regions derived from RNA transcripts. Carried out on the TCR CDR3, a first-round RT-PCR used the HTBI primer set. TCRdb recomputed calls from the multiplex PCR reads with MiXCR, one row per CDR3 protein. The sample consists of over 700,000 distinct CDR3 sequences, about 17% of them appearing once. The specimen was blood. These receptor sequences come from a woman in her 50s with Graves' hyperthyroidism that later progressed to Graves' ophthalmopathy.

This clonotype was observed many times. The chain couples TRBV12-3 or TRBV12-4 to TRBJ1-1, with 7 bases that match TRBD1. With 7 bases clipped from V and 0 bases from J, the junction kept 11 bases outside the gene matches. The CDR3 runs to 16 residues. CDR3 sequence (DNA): TGTGCCAGCAATCCCGCAAACAGGGGCCTGAACACTGAAGCTTTCTTT. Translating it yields CASNPANRGLNTEAFF.

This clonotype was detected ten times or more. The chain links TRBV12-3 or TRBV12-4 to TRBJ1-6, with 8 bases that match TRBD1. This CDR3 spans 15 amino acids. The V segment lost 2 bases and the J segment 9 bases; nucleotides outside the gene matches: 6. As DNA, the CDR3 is TGTGCCAGCAGTTTACTATGGGACAGGACTTCACCCCTCCACTTT. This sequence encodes CASSLLWDRTSPLHF.

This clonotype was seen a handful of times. The CDR3 spells CATRVGASPINYGYTF. CDR3 nucleotides: TGTGCTACGCGGGTCGGGGCATCTCCCATTAACTATGGCTACACCTTC. The V gene is TRBV7-9, the J gene TRBJ1-2; possible D gene TRBD1, 5 bases. The CDR3 consists of 16 residues. CDR1 is SEHNR, CDR2 FQNEAQ, per germline (reference sequence).

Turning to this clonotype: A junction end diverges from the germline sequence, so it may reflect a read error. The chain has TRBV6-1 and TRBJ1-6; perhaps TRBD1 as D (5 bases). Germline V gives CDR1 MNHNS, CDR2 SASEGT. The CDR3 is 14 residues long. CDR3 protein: CASRDGDRNSPLHF. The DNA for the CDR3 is TGTGCCAGCCGTGATGGCGACAGAAATTCACCCCTCCACTTT.

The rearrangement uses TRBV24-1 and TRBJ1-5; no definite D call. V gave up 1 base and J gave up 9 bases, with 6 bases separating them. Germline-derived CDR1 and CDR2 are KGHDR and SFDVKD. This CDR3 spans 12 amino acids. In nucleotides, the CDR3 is TGTGCCACCAGTGATTTTGGCCTGCCCCAGCATTTT. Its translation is CATSDFGLPQHF.

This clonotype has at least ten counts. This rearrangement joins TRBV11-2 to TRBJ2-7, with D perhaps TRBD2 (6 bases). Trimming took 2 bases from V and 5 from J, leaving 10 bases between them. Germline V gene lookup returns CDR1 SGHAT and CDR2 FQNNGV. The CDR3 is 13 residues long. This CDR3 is CASSLTGVNEQYF. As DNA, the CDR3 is TGTGCCAGCAGCTTAACGGGGGTAAACGAGCAGTACTTC.

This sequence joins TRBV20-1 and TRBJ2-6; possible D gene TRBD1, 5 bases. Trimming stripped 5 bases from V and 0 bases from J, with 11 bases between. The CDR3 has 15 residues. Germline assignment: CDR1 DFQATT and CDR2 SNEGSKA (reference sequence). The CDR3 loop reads CSARQRNSGANVLTF. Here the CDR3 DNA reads TGCAGTGCTCGACAGCGTAACTCTGGGGCCAACGTCCTGACTTTC.

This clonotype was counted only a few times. CDR3 protein: CASSPGQHSYEQYF. DNA of the CDR3: TGTGCCAGCAGTCCGGGACAACACTCCTACGAGCAGTACTTC. The J gene is TRBJ2-7, the V gene TRBV27; D is perhaps TRBD1 (6 bases). Germline CDR1 reads MNHEY; CDR2 reads SMNVEV (reference sequence). V lost 5 bases and J 0 bases, leaving 11 bases between the germline ends. The CDR3 runs to 14 residues.

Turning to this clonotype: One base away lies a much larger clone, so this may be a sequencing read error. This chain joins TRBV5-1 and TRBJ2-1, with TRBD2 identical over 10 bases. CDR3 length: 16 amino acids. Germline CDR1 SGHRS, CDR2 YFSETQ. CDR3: CASSFGPSGGGSEQLF. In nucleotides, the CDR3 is TGCGCCAGCAGCTTCGGTCCTAGCGGGGGCGGGAGTGAGCAGCTCTTC.

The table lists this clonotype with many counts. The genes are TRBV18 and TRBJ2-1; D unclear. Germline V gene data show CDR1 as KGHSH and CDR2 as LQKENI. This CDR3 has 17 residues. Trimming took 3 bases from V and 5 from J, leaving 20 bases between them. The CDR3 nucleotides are TGTGCCAGCTCACCCTTTGCGCGATATCAAGATAACAATGAGCAGTTCTTC. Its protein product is CASSPFARYQDNNEQFF.

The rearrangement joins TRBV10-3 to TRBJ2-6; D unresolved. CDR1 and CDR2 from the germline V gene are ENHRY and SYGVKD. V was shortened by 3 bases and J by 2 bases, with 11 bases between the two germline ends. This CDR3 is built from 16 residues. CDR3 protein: CAISDSRITGANVLTF. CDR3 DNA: TGTGCCATCAGTGACAGCCGGATAACTGGGGCCAACGTCCTGACTTTC.

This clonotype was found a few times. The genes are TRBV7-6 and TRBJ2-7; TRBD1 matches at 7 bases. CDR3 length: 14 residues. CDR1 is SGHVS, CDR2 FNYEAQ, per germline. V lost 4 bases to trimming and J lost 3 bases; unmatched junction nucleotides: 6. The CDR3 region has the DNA TGTGCCAGCAGCTCCGGGACAGCACTCTACGAGCAGTACTTC. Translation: CASSSGTALYEQYF.

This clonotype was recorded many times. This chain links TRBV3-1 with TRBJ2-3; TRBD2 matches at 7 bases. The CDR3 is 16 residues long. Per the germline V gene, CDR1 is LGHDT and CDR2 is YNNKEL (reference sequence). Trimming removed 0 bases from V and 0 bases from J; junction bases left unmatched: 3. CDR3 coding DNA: TGTGCCAGCAGCCAAGACGGGGGGTTAAGCACAGATACGCAGTATTTT. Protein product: CASSQDGGLSTDTQYF.